This T cell receptor beta chain came from a study of metastatic and nonmetastatic thyroid tumors. For the study at large: Repertoires from malignant and benign thyroid patients were compared across blood and tumor or nodule tissue.

By share, this clone ranks as medium-sized. Its antigen is not identified. Study-wide results and limits: According to reports, the diversity of TCR beta was significantly higher in malignant thyroid tumors than in benign nodules, and this held in both blood and tumor samples.

Thyroid surgery had not been preceded by any treatment in any patient. Per the original data handling: Construction of a distant-metastasis classifier for papillary thyroid cancer relied on CDR3 differences across clinicopathological groups. TCRdb redid the clone calls on the PCR reads using MiXCR. The V and J calls come from TCRdb's annotation, not from the publication. This sample has approximately 37,000 clones; under 25% occur once, and the top ten carry less than 4%. This clonotype was obtained from a male donor with papillary thyroid cancer or a benign thyroid nodule (not recorded which). Some clones in this sample may be carry-over from other donors' samples. Sequencing was carried out using tumor tissue.

CDR3 DNA: TGTGCCAGCAGCCCTACTTGGATGAGCTCCTACGAGCAGTACTTC. Its protein product is CASSPTWMSSYEQYF. The chain employs TRBV2 and TRBJ2-7; D remains ambiguous. The V gene's germline CDR1 is SNHLY and CDR2 FYNNEI. Trimming stripped 6 bases from V and 0 bases from J, with 15 bases between. The CDR3 is 15 amino acids.